This passage covers 10 T cell receptor beta chains from one sample sequenced in a study of regulatory T cells in long-lasting Graves disease. Assembly of TCR beta libraries relied on iRepertoire HTBI primers together with Arm-PCR of CDR3 regions. TCRdb reprocessed the multiplex PCR reads via MiXCR and lists one record per CDR3 protein. The data show about 290,000 distinct CDR3 sequences, 22% seen once. Noted time point: persistent/refractory GD, antithyroid drugs over 5 years with positive TRAb. PBMCs provided the RNA from which the TCR library was made. The sequences come from peripheral blood mononuclear cells (PBMCs), collected when the disease was refractory, from a patient treated with antithyroid drugs. The receptors stem from a female donor with Graves disease.

This clonotype has more than one count but fewer than ten. The V call is TRBV28, the J call TRBJ2-3; 10 nucleotides align to TRBD2. Trimming at V came to 5 bases and at J to 0 bases, leaving 8 bases not matched to a gene. Germline-derived CDR1 and CDR2 are MDHEN and SYDVKM. The CDR3 runs to 17 residues. CDR3 nucleotide sequence: TGTGCCAGCAGTCCCAGCGGGAGGGCTTCTAGCACAGATACGCAGTATTTT. Residues: CASSPSGRASSTDTQYF.

The rearrangement links TRBV9 to TRBJ2-7, with D uncertain. CDR1 and CDR2 (germline): SGDLS, YYNGEE. V was pared by 0 bases and J by 0 bases, with 7 bases between. The CDR3 runs to 14 residues. CDR3: CASSVGQTSYEQYF. The CDR3 bases are TGTGCCAGCAGCGTAGGGCAAACCTCCTACGAGCAGTACTTC.

This clonotype was counted ten times or more. The V gene is TRBV2, the J gene TRBJ1-4; D may be TRBD1 (5 bases). V shed 5 bases and J shed 4 bases, with 11 bases lying between them. This CDR3 spans 14 amino acids. CDR1 is SNHLY and CDR2 is FYNNEI in the germline V gene. CDR3 in DNA: TGTGCCAGCAGTCAGGGTGCTCGTAATGAAAAACTGTTTTTT. Translated, it gives CASSQGARNEKLFF. Full variable domain (missing parts from reference TRBV2 and TRBJ1-4): EPEVTQTPSHQVTQMGQEVILRCVPISNHLYFYWYRQILGQKVEFLVSFYNNEISEKSEIFDDQFSVERPDGSNFTLKIRSTKLEDSAMYFCASSQGARNEKLFFGSGTQLSVL.

This clonotype was seen ten or more times. The chain has TRBV2 and TRBJ2-2; TRBD1 matches at 7 bases. The J segment lost 2 bases and the V segment lost 4 bases, leaving 10 bases of the junction unmatched. This CDR3 is 17 amino acids long. The germline CDR1 and CDR2 sequences are SNHLY and FYNNEI. This CDR3 reads CASSAYLGQPNTGELFF. In DNA form, the CDR3 reads TGTGCCAGCAGTGCCTACCTGGGACAGCCTAACACCGGGGAGCTGTTTTTT.

The chain couples TRBV7-9 to TRBJ1-2; 11 bases agree with TRBD1. This CDR3 has 17 amino acids. Per germline, CDR1 SEHNR and CDR2 FQNEAQ (reference sequence). J gave up 8 bases and V 7 bases, and 18 bases lay outside the gene matches. CDR3 coding DNA: TGTGCCAGCACCTTTTCAGGACAGGGGGCGCTGAGCCGCGGCTACACCTTC. Encoded protein: CASTFSGQGALSRGYTF.

This chain connects TRBV7-9 to TRBJ2-4; TRBD1 matches 8 bases. The CDR3 has 15 amino acids. Trimming at V came to 8 bases and at J to 3 bases, leaving 9 bases not matched to a gene. CDR1 is SEHNR and CDR2 is FQNEAQ in the germline V gene (reference sequence). The CDR3 region is CASSIAGTGKNIQYF. CDR3 nucleotides: TGTGCCAGCTCAATCGCCGGGACAGGCAAAAACATTCAGTACTTC.

This chain connects TRBV5-4 to TRBJ2-5, with 9 bases matching TRBD2. Germline CDR1 reads SGHNT; CDR2 reads YYREEE (reference sequence). This CDR3 is 14 amino acids long. V was clipped by 7 bases and J by 5 bases; unmatched bases: 9. DNA for the CDR3: TGTGCCAGCCAAACTAGCGGGCGGTCGGAGACCCAGTACTTC. Its translation: CASQTSGRSETQYF.

In regard to this clonotype: This may arise from a read error, as a much more abundant clone is one base away. The V gene is TRBV28, the J gene TRBJ2-7; possible D gene TRBD1, 6 bases. The CDR3 covers 15 residues. From germline, CDR1 is MDHEN and CDR2 SYDVKM. The germline V and J ends were trimmed by 3 bases and 1 base, with 13 bases remaining between them. CDR3 amino acids: CASSLGASSSYEQYF. The CDR3 DNA follows: TGTGCCAGCAGTTTGGGGGCTAGCAGTTCCTACGAGCAGTACTTC.

This clonotype has a count of ten or more. The chain joins TRBV29-1 to TRBJ1-2; perhaps TRBD1 as D (5 bases). Germline-derived CDR1 and CDR2 are SQVTM and ANQGSEA. The CDR3 is made up of 14 amino acids. Trimming left V 2 bases short and J 2 bases short, with 12 bases between. The CDR3 DNA reads TGCAGCGTTGAAACCCCGGGACTGAACTATGGCTACACCTTC. Translated, it gives CSVETPGLNYGYTF.

The chain is built from TRBV7-3 and TRBJ2-1; the D is unclear. V lost 8 bases and J lost 7, with 9 bases in between. CDR3 size: 11 residues. The V gene's germline CDR1 is SGHTA and CDR2 FQGTGA. CDR3 nucleotides: TGTGCCAGCCCCACCGGGAATGAGCAGTTCTTC. This codes for CASPTGNEQFF.